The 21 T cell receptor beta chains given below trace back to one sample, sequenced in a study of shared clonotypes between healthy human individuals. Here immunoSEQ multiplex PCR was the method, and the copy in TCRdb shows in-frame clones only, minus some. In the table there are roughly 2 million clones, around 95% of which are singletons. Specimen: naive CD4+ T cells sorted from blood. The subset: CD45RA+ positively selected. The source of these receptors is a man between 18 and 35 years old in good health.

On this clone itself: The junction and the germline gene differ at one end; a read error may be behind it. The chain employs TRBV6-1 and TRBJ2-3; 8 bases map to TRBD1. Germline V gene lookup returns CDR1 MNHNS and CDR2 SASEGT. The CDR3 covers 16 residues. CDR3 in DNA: TGTGCCAGCAGTAAAGCCAGGACAGGGATAGGAGATACGCAGTATTTT. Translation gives CASSKARTGIGDTQYF.

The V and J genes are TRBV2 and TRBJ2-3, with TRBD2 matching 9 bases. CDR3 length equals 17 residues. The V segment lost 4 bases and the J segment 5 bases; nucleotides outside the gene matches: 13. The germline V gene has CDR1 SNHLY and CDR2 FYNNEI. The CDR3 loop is CASSVFGIAGAKDTQYF. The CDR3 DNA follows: TGTGCCAGCAGTGTGTTCGGAATAGCGGGAGCCAAAGATACGCAGTATTTT. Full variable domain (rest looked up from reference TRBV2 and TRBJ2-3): EPEVTQTPSHQVTQMGQEVILRCVPISNHLYFYWYRQILGQKVEFLVSFYNNEISEKSEIFDDQFSVERPDGSNFTLKIRSTKLEDSAMYFCASSVFGIAGAKDTQYFGPGTRLTVL.

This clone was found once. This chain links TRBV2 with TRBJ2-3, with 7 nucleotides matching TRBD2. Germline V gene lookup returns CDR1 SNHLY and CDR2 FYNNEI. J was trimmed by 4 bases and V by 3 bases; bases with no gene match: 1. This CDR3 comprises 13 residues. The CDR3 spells CASSEGGSDTQYF. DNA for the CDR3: TGTGCCAGCAGTGAGGGAGGGTCAGATACGCAGTATTTT.

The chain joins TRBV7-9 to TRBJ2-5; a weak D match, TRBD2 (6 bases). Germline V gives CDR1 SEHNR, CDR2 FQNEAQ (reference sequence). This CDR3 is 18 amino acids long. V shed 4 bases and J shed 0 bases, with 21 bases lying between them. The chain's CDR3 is CASSSAVRDSLYQETQYF. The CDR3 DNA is TGTGCCAGCAGCTCTGCTGTGAGGGACTCCTTGTACCAAGAGACCCAGTACTTC.

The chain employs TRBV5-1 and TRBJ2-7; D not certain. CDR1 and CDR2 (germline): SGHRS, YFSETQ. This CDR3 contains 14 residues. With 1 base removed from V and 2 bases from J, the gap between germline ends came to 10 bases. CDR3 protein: CASSLNLGTYEQYF. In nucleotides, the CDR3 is TGCGCCAGCAGCTTGAATCTTGGGACCTACGAGCAGTACTTC.

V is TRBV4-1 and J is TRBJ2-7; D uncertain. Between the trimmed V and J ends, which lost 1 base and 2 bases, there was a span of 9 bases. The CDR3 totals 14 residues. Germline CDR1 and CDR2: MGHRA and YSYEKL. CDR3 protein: CASSQVGKTYEQYF. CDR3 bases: TGCGCCAGCAGCCAAGTGGGGAAGACCTACGAGCAGTACTTC.

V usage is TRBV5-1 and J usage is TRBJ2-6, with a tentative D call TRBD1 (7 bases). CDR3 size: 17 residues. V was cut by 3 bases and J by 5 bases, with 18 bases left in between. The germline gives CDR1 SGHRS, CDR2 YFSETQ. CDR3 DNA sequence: TGCGCCAGCAGCTCCCGACAGGGAGGCGGTCGGGCCAACGTCCTGACTTTC. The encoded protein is CASSSRQGGGRANVLTF.

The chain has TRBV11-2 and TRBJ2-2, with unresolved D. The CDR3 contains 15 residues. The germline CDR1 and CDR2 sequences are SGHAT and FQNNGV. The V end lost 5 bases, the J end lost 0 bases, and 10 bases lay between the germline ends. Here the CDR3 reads CASSRVEPNTGELFF. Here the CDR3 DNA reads TGTGCCAGCAGCCGAGTTGAACCGAACACCGGGGAGCTGTTTTTT.

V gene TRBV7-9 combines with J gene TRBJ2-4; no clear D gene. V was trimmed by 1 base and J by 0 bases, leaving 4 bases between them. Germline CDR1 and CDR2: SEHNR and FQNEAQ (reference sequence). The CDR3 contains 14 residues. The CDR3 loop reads CASSLGEAKNIQYF. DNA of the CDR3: TGTGCCAGCAGCTTAGGTGAAGCCAAAAACATTCAGTACTTC.

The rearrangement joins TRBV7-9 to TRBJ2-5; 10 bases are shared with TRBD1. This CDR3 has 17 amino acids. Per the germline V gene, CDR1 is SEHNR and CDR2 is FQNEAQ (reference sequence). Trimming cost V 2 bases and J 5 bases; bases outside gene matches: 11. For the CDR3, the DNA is TGTGCCAGCAGCTTACGGCGGGACAGGGGCGTAAAGGAGACCCAGTACTTC. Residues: CASSLRRDRGVKETQYF.

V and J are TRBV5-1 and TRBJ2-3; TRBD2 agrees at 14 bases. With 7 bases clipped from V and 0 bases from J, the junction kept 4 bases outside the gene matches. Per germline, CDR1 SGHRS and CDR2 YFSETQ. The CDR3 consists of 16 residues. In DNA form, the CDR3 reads TGCGCCAGCGGCGGGACTAGCGGGAGTAGCACAGATACGCAGTATTTT. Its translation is CASGGTSGSSTDTQYF.

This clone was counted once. This chain's CDR3 is CSVYNRAGANVLTF. The DNA of the CDR3 is TGCAGCGTCTACAACAGGGCCGGGGCCAACGTCCTGACTTTC. The chain carries TRBV29-1 and TRBJ2-6, with D tentatively TRBD1 (6 bases). Germline V gene lookup returns CDR1 SQVTM and CDR2 ANQGSEA. Trimming took off 6 bases at V and 4 bases at J, with 13 bases between the two ends. CDR3 size: 14 residues.

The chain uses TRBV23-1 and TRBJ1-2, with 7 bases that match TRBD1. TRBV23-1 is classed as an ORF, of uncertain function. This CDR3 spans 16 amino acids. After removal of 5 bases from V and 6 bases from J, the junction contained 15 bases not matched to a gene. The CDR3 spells CASSYDRDFLSDGYTF. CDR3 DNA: TGCGCCAGCAGTTACGACAGGGACTTTCTTTCGGATGGCTACACCTTC.

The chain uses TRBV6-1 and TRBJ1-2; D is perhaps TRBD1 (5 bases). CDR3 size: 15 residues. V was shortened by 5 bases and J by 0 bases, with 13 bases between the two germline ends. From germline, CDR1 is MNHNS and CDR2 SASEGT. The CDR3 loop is CASSWVGVANYGYTF. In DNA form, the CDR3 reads TGTGCCAGCAGTTGGGTAGGGGTCGCTAACTATGGCTACACCTTC.

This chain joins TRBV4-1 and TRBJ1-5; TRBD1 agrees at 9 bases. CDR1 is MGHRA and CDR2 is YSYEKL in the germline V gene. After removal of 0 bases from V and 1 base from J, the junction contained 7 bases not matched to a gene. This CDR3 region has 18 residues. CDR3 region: CASSQETGGLGSNQPQHF. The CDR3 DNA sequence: TGCGCCAGCAGCCAAGAGACAGGGGGGTTAGGAAGCAATCAGCCCCAGCATTTT.

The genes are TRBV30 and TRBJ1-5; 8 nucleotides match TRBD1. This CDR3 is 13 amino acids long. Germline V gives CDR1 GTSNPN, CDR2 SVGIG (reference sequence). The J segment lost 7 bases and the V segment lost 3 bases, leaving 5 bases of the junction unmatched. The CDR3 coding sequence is TGTGCCTGGAGCGGACAGGGTTGGCAGCCCCAGCATTTT. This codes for CAWSGQGWQPQHF.

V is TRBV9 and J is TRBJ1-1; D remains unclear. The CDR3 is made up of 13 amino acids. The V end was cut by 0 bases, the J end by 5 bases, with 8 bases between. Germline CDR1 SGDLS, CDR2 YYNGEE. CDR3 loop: CASSVAGETEAFF. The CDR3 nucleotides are TGTGCCAGCAGCGTAGCAGGAGAGACTGAAGCTTTCTTT.

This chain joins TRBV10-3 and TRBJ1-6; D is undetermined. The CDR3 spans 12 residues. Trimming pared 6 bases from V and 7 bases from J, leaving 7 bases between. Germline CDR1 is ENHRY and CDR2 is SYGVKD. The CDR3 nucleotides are TGTGCCATCAGGGAAGGCAATTCACCCCTCCACTTT. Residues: CAIREGNSPLHF.

CDR3 protein: CASSESKGLYGYTF. DNA of the CDR3: TGCGCCAGCAGTGAGTCGAAAGGTCTCTATGGCTACACCTTC. This sequence joins TRBV10-2 and TRBJ1-2; D unclear. Trimming shortened V by 0 bases and J by 4 bases, and 9 bases separated the two germline ends. The CDR3 has 14 amino acids. Germline-derived CDR1 and CDR2 are WSHSY and SAAADI.

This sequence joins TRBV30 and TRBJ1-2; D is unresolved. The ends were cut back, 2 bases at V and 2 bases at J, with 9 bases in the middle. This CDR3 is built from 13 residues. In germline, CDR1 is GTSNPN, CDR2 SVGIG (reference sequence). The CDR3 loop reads CAWSLSQNYGYTF. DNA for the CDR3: TGTGCCTGGAGTTTGAGCCAGAACTATGGCTACACCTTC. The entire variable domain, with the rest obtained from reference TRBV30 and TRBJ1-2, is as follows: SQTIHQWPATLVQPVGSPLSLECTVEGTSNPNLYWYRQAAGRGLQLLFYSVGIGQISSEVPQNLSASRPQDRQFILSSKKLLLSDSGFYLCAWSLSQNYGYTFGSGTRLTVV.

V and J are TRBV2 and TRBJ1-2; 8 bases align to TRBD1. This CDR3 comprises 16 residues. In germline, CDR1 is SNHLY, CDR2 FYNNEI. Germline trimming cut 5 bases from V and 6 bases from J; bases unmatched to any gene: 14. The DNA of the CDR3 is TGTGCCAGCAGTCCGCTAGGACAGGGAGTAATGGATGGCTACACCTTC. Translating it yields CASSPLGQGVMDGYTF.